The 27 T cell receptor beta chains reported below all come from one sample, sequenced in a study of identical twins. Using its own MiXCR run on the 5' RACE reads, TCRdb lists one record per CDR3 protein. The top ten hold approximately 0.96% of the sample, which has hundreds of thousands of distinct CDR3 sequences, roughly 8% seen once. These data also formed part of another study, on yellow fever vaccine responses in identical twins.

Material for sequencing was PBMCs. The receptors were gathered from a woman in her late teens or twenties in good health.

The sample holds a few counts of this clonotype. For the CDR3, the DNA is TGTGCCAGCAGCTCCGGGACCCAACTGGGTAATGAGCAGTTCTTC. Protein: CASSSGTQLGNEQFF. The chain uses TRBV11-2 and TRBJ2-1; either TRBD1 or TRBD2 may fit D (5 bases each). CDR3 length: 15 residues. V was clipped by 4 bases and J by 7 bases, with 17 bases between them. From germline, CDR1 is SGHAT and CDR2 FQNNGV.

The V gene is TRBV4-3, the J gene TRBJ2-6; D unclear. The CDR3 contains 16 residues. Per the germline V gene, CDR1 is LGHNA and CDR2 is YSLEER. Trimming removed 0 bases from V and 2 bases from J, with 8 bases in between. CDR3 coding DNA: TGCGCCAGCAGCCAAGATCAGAACACTGGGGCCAACGTCCTGACTTTC. Its translation is CASSQDQNTGANVLTF.

This clonotype was seen at least ten times. V is TRBV12-3 or TRBV12-4 and J is TRBJ2-1; 10 nucleotides match TRBD2. V shed 1 base and J 8 bases; nucleotides not matched to a gene: 2. The CDR3 spans 14 residues. CDR3 nucleotide sequence: TGTGCCAGCAGTTTAGGAGCGGGAGGGGATGAGCAGTTCTTC. Its translation is CASSLGAGGDEQFF.

This chain connects TRBV27 to TRBJ1-5; 7 bases are a match to TRBD1. Germline loops: CDR1 MNHEY, CDR2 SMNVEV (reference sequence). The CDR3 extends over 14 amino acids. Losses at the gene ends were 6 bases for V and 4 bases for J; bases not matched to a gene: 6. This CDR3 reads CASSKTGVNQPQHF. Here the CDR3 DNA reads TGTGCCAGCAGCAAAACAGGGGTTAATCAGCCCCAGCATTTT.

The rearrangement links TRBV4-3 to TRBJ2-1, with no clear D. Germline-derived CDR1 and CDR2 are LGHNA and YSLEER. The CDR3 loop spans 15 amino acids. V was trimmed by 1 base and J by 0 bases, leaving 7 bases between them. The CDR3 coding sequence is TGCGCCAGCAGCCAAGTACCTCACTCCTACAATGAGCAGTTCTTC. Its protein is CASSQVPHSYNEQFF.

The chain combines TRBV6-5 with TRBJ1-2; maybe TRBD1 (6 bases). V dropped 7 bases and J dropped 8 bases, with 14 bases sitting between them. The CDR3 sequence is 12 residues long. The germline V gene has CDR1 MNHEY and CDR2 SVGAGI. The CDR3 coding sequence is TGTGCCAGCACGGGGGGCCCGGAGGGCTACACCTTC. Residues: CASTGGPEGYTF.

This clonotype was detected only a few times. J is TRBJ2-7 and V is TRBV11-2, with D perhaps TRBD2 (7 bases). This CDR3 is built from 14 residues. The V gene's germline CDR1 is SGHAT and CDR2 FQNNGV. The ends were cut back, 1 base at V and 6 bases at J, with 13 bases in the middle. The CDR3 reads CASSLGGGGIEQYF. The CDR3 DNA reads as TGTGCCAGCAGCTTAGGAGGGGGGGGCATCGAGCAGTACTTC.

The DNA for the CDR3 is TGCGCCAGCAGCCCCCAACCACTGGGGGCGAACACCGGGGAGCTGTTTTTT. It codes for CASSPQPLGANTGELFF. This chain uses TRBV5-1 with TRBJ2-2, with D tentatively TRBD1 or TRBD2 (5 bases each). The V gene's germline CDR1 is SGHRS and CDR2 YFSETQ. The V end was cut by 4 bases, the J end by 0 bases, with 16 bases between. The CDR3 spans 17 residues.

This clonotype was counted only a few times. The chain combines TRBV28 with TRBJ2-7; 8 positions match TRBD2. Germline lookup yields CDR1 MDHEN and CDR2 SYDVKM. V shed 1 base and J 1 base; nucleotides not matched to a gene: 12. The CDR3 is 18 amino acids. The CDR3 coding sequence is TGTGCCAGCAGTTTATTCGGGCTAGCGGGTCAACTGTCCTACGAGCAGTACTTC. This codes for CASSLFGLAGQLSYEQYF.

This clonotype was picked up many times. The rearrangement links TRBV18 to TRBJ2-1; no clear D gene. The CDR3 length is 13 residues. Germline V gene sequence: CDR1 KGHSH, CDR2 LQKENI. The ends were cut back, 3 bases at V and 6 bases at J, with 9 bases in the middle. The CDR3 here is CASSPLGTNEQFF. The DNA of the CDR3 is TGTGCCAGCTCACCTCTAGGCACCAATGAGCAGTTCTTC.

This clonotype was counted only a few times. V usage is TRBV11-3 and J usage is TRBJ1-5; no clear D gene. The CDR3 spans 10 residues. Germline values: CDR1 SGHNT, CDR2 YENEEA. V was cut by 3 bases and J by 9 bases, with 3 bases left in between. CDR3 DNA sequence: TGTGCCAGCAGCTTGCGGCCCCAGCATTTT. The encoded protein is CASSLRPQHF.

This clonotype was seen ten or more times. The V gene is TRBV5-4, the J gene TRBJ2-1; 8 bases fit TRBD2. Germline V CDR1 and CDR2: SGHNT, YYREEE (reference sequence). This CDR3 comprises 15 residues. The V gene end was trimmed by 1 base and the J gene end by 10 bases; junction bases not matched to a gene: 10. The CDR3 loop reads CASSLPSGPDGEQFF. In nucleotides, the CDR3 is TGTGCCAGCAGCTTGCCTAGCGGGCCAGATGGGGAGCAGTTCTTC.

The chain links TRBV7-2 to TRBJ2-2, with D tentatively TRBD2 (6 bases). Trimming removed 1 base from V and 6 bases from J, with 12 bases in between. This CDR3 spans 15 amino acids. CDR1 SGHTA and CDR2 FQGNSA come from the germline V gene. For the CDR3, the DNA is TGTGCCAGCAGCTTAGGCCAGGGAGGTTCCGGGGAGCTGTTTTTT. Its protein product is CASSLGQGGSGELFF.

There are many counts of this clonotype. CDR3 amino acids: CASNPGQGVEQYF. CDR3 coding DNA: TGTGCCAGCAATCCGGGACAGGGGGTCGAGCAGTACTTC. The chain combines TRBV12-3 or TRBV12-4 with TRBJ2-7; 11 positions agree with TRBD1. The trim removed 7 bases at V and 6 bases at J, leaving 5 bases unmatched. CDR3 size: 13 residues.

This clonotype was picked up a small number of times. The V gene is TRBV6-5, the J gene TRBJ2-1, with D possibly TRBD1 on 5 matching bases. V shed 1 base and J shed 1 base, with 11 bases lying between them. From germline, CDR1 is MNHEY and CDR2 SVGAGI. This CDR3 region has 16 residues. CDR3 residues: CASSYLKGFSYNEQFF. DNA of the CDR3: TGTGCCAGCAGTTACTTAAAGGGGTTTTCCTACAATGAGCAGTTCTTC.

The rearrangement uses TRBV7-9 and TRBJ2-7; D unresolved. Trimming took 4 bases from V and 0 from J, leaving 10 bases between them. CDR3 size: 14 residues. Looked up from germline, CDR1 is SEHNR and CDR2 is FQNEAQ (reference sequence). CDR3 sequence: CASSSVQSSYEQYF. CDR3 nucleotides: TGTGCCAGCAGCTCCGTGCAGAGCTCCTACGAGCAGTACTTC.

This clonotype was seen a handful of times. This rearrangement joins TRBV9 to TRBJ1-3, with TRBD1 identical over 7 bases. Trimming at V came to 3 bases and at J to 2 bases, leaving 5 bases not matched to a gene. Germline assignment: CDR1 SGDLS and CDR2 YYNGEE. The CDR3 spans 15 residues. This CDR3 reads CASSGRGTAGNTIYF. The CDR3 DNA is TGTGCCAGCAGCGGTAGGGGGACAGCTGGAAACACCATATATTTT.

This chain uses TRBV29-1 with TRBJ1-1; 7 nucleotides align to TRBD1. The CDR3 extends over 12 amino acids. CDR1 and CDR2 (germline): SQVTM, ANQGSEA. Trimming took 7 bases from V and 5 from J; bases not matched to a gene: 7. This CDR3 reads CSGDRARTEAFF. The DNA of the CDR3 is TGCAGCGGTGACAGGGCCAGGACTGAAGCTTTCTTT. The full variable domain, rest sourced from reference TRBV29-1 and TRBJ1-1, is SAVISQKPSRDICQRGTSLTIQCQVDSQVTMMFWYRQQPGQSLTLIATANQGSEATYESGFVIDKFPISRPNLTFSTLTVSNMSPEDSSIYLCSGDRARTEAFFGQGTRLTVV.

This clonotype was seen repeatedly, ten times or more. This chain links TRBV6-2 or TRBV6-3 with TRBJ2-2; TRBD1 or TRBD2 may be the D gene (5 bases each). Germline V gene sequence: CDR1 MNHEY, CDR2 SVGEGT. CDR3 length: 14 amino acids. V shed 6 bases and J shed 2 bases, with 10 bases lying between them. This CDR3 is CASSTGTNTGELFF. The CDR3 DNA is TGTGCCAGCAGCACCGGGACCAACACCGGGGAGCTGTTTTTT.

This clonotype appeared a few times. This CDR3 is CASSYTRQPEAFF. Here the CDR3 DNA reads TGTGCCAGCAGTTACACTAGACAGCCTGAAGCTTTCTTT. V and J are TRBV6-2 or TRBV6-3 and TRBJ1-1; D perhaps matches TRBD1 (5 bases). This CDR3 is built from 13 residues. V was trimmed by 2 bases and J by 6 bases, leaving 10 bases between them. CDR1 is MNHEY and CDR2 is SVGEGT in the germline V gene.

This clonotype was seen a handful of times. The V gene is TRBV2, the J gene TRBJ2-7; TRBD2 aligns across 12 bases. V shed 3 bases, J shed 1 base, and the junction held 19 bases outside the gene matches. The CDR3 extends over 21 amino acids. Germline CDR1 SNHLY, CDR2 FYNNEI. The CDR3 here is CASSEDMGLAGQARKSYEQYF. The CDR3 coding sequence is TGTGCCAGCAGTGAGGACATGGGACTAGCGGGTCAGGCGAGGAAGTCCTACGAGCAGTACTTC.

This clonotype appeared a few times. The chain is built from TRBV28 and TRBJ1-1; D is ambiguous. The germline CDR1 and CDR2 sequences are MDHEN and SYDVKM. The CDR3 is 12 residues long. Trimming stripped 4 bases from V and 11 bases from J, with 14 bases between. Written as DNA, the CDR3 is TGTGCCAGCAGTTCGTGGTCCGGAGGCGCTTTCTTT. Translated, it gives CASSSWSGGAFF.

This clonotype was seen a handful of times. The gene calls are TRBV11-2 and TRBJ2-2; possible D gene TRBD1, 6 bases. With 5 bases removed from V and 0 bases from J, the gap between germline ends came to 13 bases. CDR1 is SGHAT and CDR2 is FQNNGV in the germline V gene. This CDR3 has 16 residues. CDR3 in amino acids: CASSHRRGPNTGELFF. For the CDR3, the DNA is TGTGCCAGCAGCCACCGCAGGGGACCGAACACCGGGGAGCTGTTTTTT.

This clonotype was observed many times. This sequence joins TRBV6-1 and TRBJ2-6; D is unresolved. Germline V gene lookup returns CDR1 MNHNS and CDR2 SASEGT. Trimming stripped 4 bases from V and 0 bases from J, with 7 bases between. The CDR3 runs 15 residues. Written as DNA, the CDR3 is TGTGCCAGCAGTGTTAAGGGCTCTGGGGCCAACGTCCTGACTTTC. Translated: CASSVKGSGANVLTF.

This clonotype showed up many times. The chain is built from TRBV29-1 and TRBJ2-5; TRBD1 matches at 9 bases. Unmatched junction bases numbered 10, after V lost 6 bases and J lost 5 bases. The CDR3 is 14 amino acids. Germline V lookup: CDR1 SQVTM, CDR2 ANQGSEA. The CDR3 region is CSVDPGQGSETQYF. The CDR3 bases are TGCAGCGTGGACCCGGGACAGGGATCGGAGACCCAGTACTTC.

This clonotype has just a few counts. This chain links TRBV6-2 or TRBV6-3 with TRBJ1-2, with D possibly TRBD1 on 6 matching bases. CDR3 length: 15 residues. V lost 5 bases, J lost 2 bases, and 15 bases lay in between. CDR1 MNHEY and CDR2 SVGEGT come from the germline V gene. The CDR3 loop reads CASSGSGTPNYGYTF. The CDR3 bases are TGTGCCAGCAGTGGTTCCGGGACACCAAACTATGGCTACACCTTC.

V gene TRBV28 combines with J gene TRBJ2-1; 9 positions agree with TRBD2. The CDR3 loop spans 14 amino acids. V shed 0 bases and J 7 bases; nucleotides not matched to a gene: 1. The germline CDR1 and CDR2 sequences are MDHEN and SYDVKM. CDR3 amino acids: CASSLWTSGNEQFF. CDR3 nucleotide sequence: TGTGCCAGCAGTTTATGGACTAGCGGTAATGAGCAGTTCTTC.